This T cell receptor (beta chain) appears in the sequencing data of a study of Ad26.COV2.S vaccination and SARS-CoV-2 variants. Study-wide findings and caveats: After vaccination, reports described spike-specific CD8+ and CD4+ T cell responses as showing substantial breadth.

Sequencing used immunoSEQ multiplex PCR; TCRdb keeps in-frame clones, though not all of them. This table holds nearly 400,000 clones, around 91% found once. Germline V gene data show CDR1 as SGHRS and CDR2 as YFSETQ. This CDR3 comprises 15 residues. After removal of 4 bases from V and 1 base from J, the junction contained 3 bases not matched to a gene. Indicated treatment: roughly 20 received Ad26.COV2.S at low or high dose, single or two shots; roughly 5 received placebo; per-sample allocation not given. Sampling was done on day 63 after the first vaccine or placebo injection. Turning to this clone: Its antigen is unknown.

This TCR derives from a person aged 18 to 65 who received the Ad26.COV2.S COVID-19 vaccine or a placebo. The rearrangement joins TRBV5-1 to TRBJ2-2, with 8 bases identical to TRBD1. Sequenced material: peripheral blood, taken in a trial of Ad26.COV2.S vaccine versus placebo. CDR3 in amino acids: CASSEGTGNTGELFF. The CDR3 bases are TGCGCCAGCAGCGAGGGGACAGGGAACACCGGGGAGCTGTTTTTT. Using reference TRBV5-1 and TRBJ2-2 for the parts outside the CDR3, the full variable domain is KAGVTQTPRYLIKTRGQQVTLSCSPISGHRSVSWYQQTPGQGLQFLFEYFSETQRNKGNFPGRFSGRQFSNSRSEMNVSTLELGDSALYLCASSEGTGNTGELFFGEGSRLTVL.